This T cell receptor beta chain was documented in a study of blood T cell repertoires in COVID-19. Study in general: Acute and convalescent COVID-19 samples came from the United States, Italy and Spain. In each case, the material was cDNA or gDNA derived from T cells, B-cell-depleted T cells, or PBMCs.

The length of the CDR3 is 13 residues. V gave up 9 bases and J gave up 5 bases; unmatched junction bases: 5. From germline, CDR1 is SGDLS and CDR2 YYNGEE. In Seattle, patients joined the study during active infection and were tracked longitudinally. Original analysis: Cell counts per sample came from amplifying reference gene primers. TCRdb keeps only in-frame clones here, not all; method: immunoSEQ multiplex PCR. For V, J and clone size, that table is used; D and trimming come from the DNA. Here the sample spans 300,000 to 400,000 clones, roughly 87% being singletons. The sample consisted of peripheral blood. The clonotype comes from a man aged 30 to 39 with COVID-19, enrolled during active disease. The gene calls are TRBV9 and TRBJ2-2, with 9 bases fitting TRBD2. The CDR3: CATGTSNTGELFF. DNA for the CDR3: TGTGCCACCGGGACTAGCAATACCGGGGAGCTGTTTTTT.